These 5 T cell receptor beta chains came from one sample sequenced in a study of shared clonotypes between healthy human individuals. The assay was immunoSEQ multiplex PCR, and TCRdb's table has in-frame clones only and misses some. The table records millions of clones, about 92% of them present only once. Source material: naive CD4+ T cells sorted from blood. Regarding subset: CD45RA+ positively selected. The receptors stem from a man aged 18 to 35 in good health.

The chain employs TRBV19 and TRBJ2-3, with TRBD2 matching 9 bases. J gave up 4 bases and V 5 bases, and 10 bases lay outside the gene matches. Per germline, CDR1 LNHDA and CDR2 SQIVND (reference sequence). This CDR3 comprises 16 residues. The DNA for the CDR3 is TGTGCCAGTAGTGAAATAGCGGGAGTTTGGGCAGATACGCAGTATTTT. This translates into CASSEIAGVWADTQYF. The full variable domain, with the rest looked up from reference TRBV19 and TRBJ2-3, is DGGITQSPKYLFRKEGQNVTLSCEQNLNHDAMYWYRQDPGQGLRLIYYSQIVNDFQKGDIAEGYSVSREKKESFPLTVTSAQKNPTAFYLCASSEIAGVWADTQYFGPGTRLTVL.

J is TRBJ2-7 and V is TRBV6-6, with 7 bases lining up with TRBD2. V gave up 5 bases and J gave up 1 base; unmatched junction bases: 8. Germline lookup yields CDR1 MNHNY and CDR2 SVGAGI (reference sequence). The CDR3 length is 15 residues. The CDR3 here is CASSRLAGGSYEQYF. The CDR3 nucleotides are TGTGCCAGCAGTAGACTAGCCGGTGGATCCTACGAGCAGTACTTC.

The table lists this clone with a count of one. The V gene is TRBV7-9, the J gene TRBJ2-7; D is perhaps TRBD1 (5 bases). Germline V lookup: CDR1 SEHNR, CDR2 FQNEAQ (reference sequence). Trimming pared 5 bases from V and 6 bases from J, leaving 14 bases between. The CDR3 runs to 13 residues. The CDR3 nucleotides are TGTGCCAGCAGCACACAACAGGTCGGCGAGCAGTACTTC. Amino acids: CASSTQQVGEQYF.

On this clone: Other nucleotide sequences from this sample produce the same CDR3. V gene TRBV18 combines with J gene TRBJ2-7, with D perhaps TRBD2 (6 bases). This CDR3 region has 13 residues. V was trimmed by 6 bases and J by 1 base, leaving 10 bases between them. Germline V CDR1 and CDR2: KGHSH, LQKENI. DNA of the CDR3: TGTGCCAGCTCCCCCGGGACTTCCTACGAGCAGTACTTC. It is translated as CASSPGTSYEQYF.

The chain combines TRBV28 with TRBJ2-3; TRBD1 matches 10 bases. Looked up from germline, CDR1 is MDHEN and CDR2 is SYDVKM. V trimming: 10 bases; J trimming: 6 bases; junction bases outside the gene matches: 16. This CDR3 comprises 16 residues. The CDR3 sequence is CAILQGQGLLDDTQYF. CDR3 coding DNA: TGTGCCATCCTCCAGGGACAGGGGTTGTTAGATGATACGCAGTATTTT.